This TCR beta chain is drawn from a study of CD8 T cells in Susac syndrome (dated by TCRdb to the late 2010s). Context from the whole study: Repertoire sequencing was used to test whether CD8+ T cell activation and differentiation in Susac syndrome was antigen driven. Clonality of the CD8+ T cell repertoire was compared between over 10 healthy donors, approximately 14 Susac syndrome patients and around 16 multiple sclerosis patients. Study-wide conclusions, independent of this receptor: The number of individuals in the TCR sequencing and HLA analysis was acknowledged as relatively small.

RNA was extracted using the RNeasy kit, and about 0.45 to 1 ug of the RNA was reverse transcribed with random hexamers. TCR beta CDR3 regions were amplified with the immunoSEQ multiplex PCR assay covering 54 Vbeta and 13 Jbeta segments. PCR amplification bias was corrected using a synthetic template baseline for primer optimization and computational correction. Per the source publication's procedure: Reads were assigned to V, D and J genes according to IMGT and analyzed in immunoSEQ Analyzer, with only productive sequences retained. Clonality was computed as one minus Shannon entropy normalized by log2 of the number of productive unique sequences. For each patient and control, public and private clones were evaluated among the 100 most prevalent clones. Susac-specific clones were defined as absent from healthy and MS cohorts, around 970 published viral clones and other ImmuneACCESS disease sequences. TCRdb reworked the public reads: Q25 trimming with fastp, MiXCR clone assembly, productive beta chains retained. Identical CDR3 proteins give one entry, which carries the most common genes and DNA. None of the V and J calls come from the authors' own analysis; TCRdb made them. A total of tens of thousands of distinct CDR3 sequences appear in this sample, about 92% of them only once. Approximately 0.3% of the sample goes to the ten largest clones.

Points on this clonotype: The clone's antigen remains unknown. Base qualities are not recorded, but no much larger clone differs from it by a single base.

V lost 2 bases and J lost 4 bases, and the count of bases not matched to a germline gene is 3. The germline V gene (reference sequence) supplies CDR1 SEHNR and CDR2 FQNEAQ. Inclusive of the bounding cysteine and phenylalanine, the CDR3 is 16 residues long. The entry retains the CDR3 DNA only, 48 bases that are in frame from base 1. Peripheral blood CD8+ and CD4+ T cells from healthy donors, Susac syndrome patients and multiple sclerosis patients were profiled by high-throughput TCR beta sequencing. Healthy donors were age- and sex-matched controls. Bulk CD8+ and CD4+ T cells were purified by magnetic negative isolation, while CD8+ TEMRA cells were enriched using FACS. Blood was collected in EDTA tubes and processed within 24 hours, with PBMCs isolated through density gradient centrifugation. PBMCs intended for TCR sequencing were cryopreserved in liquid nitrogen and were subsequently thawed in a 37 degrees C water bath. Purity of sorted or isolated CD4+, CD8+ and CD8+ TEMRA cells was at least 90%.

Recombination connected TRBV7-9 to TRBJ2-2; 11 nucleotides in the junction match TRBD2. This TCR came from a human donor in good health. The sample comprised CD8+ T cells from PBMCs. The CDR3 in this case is CASSLPGTSGTGELFF. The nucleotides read TGTGCCAGCAGCTTACCTGGGACTAGCGGCACCGGGGAGCTGTTTTTT.